This T cell receptor (beta chain) was retrieved from a study of control samples from healthy donors and cancer patients. Sequenced by immunoSEQ multiplex PCR; TCRdb stores in-frame clones only, minus some. The sample holds more than 85,000 clones; 85% to 90% are singletons and the top ten take about 3.9%. The CDR3 runs 16 residues. In germline, CDR1 is SQVTM, CDR2 ANQGSEA. The V and J ends lost 1 base and 5 bases, in that order; junction bases with no gene match: 12. V is TRBV29-1 and J is TRBJ1-1; 8 bases are shared with TRBD1. The receptor comes from a woman aged 55-70 years with lung cancer. Sequenced: PBMCs. The CDR3 DNA reads as TGCAGCGTTGAAGGAACAGGGGGTATGCTGAGGACTGAAGCTTTCTTT. Residues: CSVEGTGGMLRTEAFF.